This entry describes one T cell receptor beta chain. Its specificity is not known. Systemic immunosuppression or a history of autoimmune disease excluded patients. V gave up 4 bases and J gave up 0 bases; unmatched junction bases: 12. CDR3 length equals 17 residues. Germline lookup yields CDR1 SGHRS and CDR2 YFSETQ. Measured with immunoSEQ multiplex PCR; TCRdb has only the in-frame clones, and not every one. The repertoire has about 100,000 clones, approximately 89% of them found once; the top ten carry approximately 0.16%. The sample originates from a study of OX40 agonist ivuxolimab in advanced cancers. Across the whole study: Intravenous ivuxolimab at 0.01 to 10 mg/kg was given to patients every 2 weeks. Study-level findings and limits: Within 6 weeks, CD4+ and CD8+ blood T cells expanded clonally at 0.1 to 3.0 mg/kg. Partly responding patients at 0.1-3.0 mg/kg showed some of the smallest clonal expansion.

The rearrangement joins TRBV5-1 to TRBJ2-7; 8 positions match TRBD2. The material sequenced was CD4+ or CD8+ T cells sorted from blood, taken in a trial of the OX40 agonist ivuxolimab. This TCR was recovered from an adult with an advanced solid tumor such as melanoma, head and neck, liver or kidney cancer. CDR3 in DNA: TGCGCCAGCAGCCGATTAAGCGGGAGCTTAACCTCCTACGAGCAGTACTTC. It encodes CASSRLSGSLTSYEQYF.